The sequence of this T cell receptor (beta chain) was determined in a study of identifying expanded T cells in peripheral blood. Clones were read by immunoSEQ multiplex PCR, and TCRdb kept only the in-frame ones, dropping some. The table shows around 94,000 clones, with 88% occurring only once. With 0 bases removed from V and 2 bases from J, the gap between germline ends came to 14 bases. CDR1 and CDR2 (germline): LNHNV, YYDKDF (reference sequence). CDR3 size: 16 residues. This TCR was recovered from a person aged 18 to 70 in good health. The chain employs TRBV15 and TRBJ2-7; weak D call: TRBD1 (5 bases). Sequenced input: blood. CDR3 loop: CATSRDGAGRPYEQYF. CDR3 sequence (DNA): TGTGCCACCAGCAGAGATGGGGCAGGCCGCCCCTACGAGCAGTACTTC.